This T cell receptor (beta chain) was sequenced for a study of response to subunit inactivated influenza vaccine. One entry per CDR3 protein results from TCRdb running MiXCR on the RT-PCR reads. The sample records about 530,000 distinct CDR3 sequences, 10% to 15% being singletons. Germline values: CDR1 KGHDR, CDR2 SFDVKD. V lost 11 bases and J 0 bases, leaving 8 bases between the germline ends. The CDR3 sequence is 12 residues long. The gene calls are TRBV24-1 and TRBJ2-3, with no clear D. The TCR was taken from a man aged 50 or older who received an inactivated influenza vaccine. Sequencing was performed on PBMCs from blood, taken on the day of vaccination. The CDR3 DNA follows: TGTGCCATCGCAACTAGCACAGATACGCAGTATTTT. Encoded protein: CAIATSTDTQYF.